Below, 15 T cell receptor beta chains from the same sample are listed, as sequenced in a study of T-cell reconstitution after alpha-beta-depleted transplantation in children. TCRbeta library preparation incorporated unique molecular identifiers. TCRdb independently ran MiXCR on the PCR reads; one entry per CDR3 protein. The sample holds under 250,000 distinct CDR3 sequences, under 8.5% seen once. The material sequenced was PBMCs, taken before TCRalphabeta/CD19-depleted stem cell transplant. The receptors derive from a boy younger than 10 with acute lymphoblastic leukemia, due to receive a stem cell transplant.

This clonotype appeared many times. V is TRBV29-1 and J is TRBJ2-5; 10 nucleotides align to TRBD2. Germline-derived CDR1 and CDR2 are SQVTM and ANQGSEA. The CDR3 totals 15 residues. V was clipped by 6 bases and J by 5 bases; unmatched bases: 12. The CDR3 spells CSVKSGGGFMETQYF. The CDR3, as DNA: TGCAGCGTCAAAAGCGGGGGGGGATTTATGGAGACCCAGTACTTC.

This clonotype was seen at least ten times. The chain has TRBV12-3 or TRBV12-4 and TRBJ2-1; TRBD1 agrees at 9 bases. CDR3 length: 15 amino acids. V shed 5 bases and J 6 bases; nucleotides not matched to a gene: 8. This CDR3 is CASSVNRDRVNEQFF. The CDR3 nucleotides are TGTGCCAGCAGTGTGAACCGGGACAGGGTCAATGAGCAGTTCTTC.

The sample holds many counts of this clonotype. The CDR3 DNA reads TGTGCCAGCAGCTTGGCTGAACCTTCCTACAATGAGCAGTTCTTC. This translates into CASSLAEPSYNEQFF. This sequence joins TRBV5-4 and TRBJ2-1, with D unresolved. Trimming removed 0 bases from V and 1 base from J, with 8 bases in between. The germline V gene has CDR1 SGHNT and CDR2 YYREEE (reference sequence). CDR3 size: 15 residues. Supplemented by reference TRBV5-4 and TRBJ2-1, the full variable domain reads ETGVTQSPTHLIKTRGQQVTLRCSSQSGHNTVSWYQQALGQGPQFIFQYYREEENGRGNFPPRFSGLQFPNYSSELNVNALELDDSALYLCASSLAEPSYNEQFFGPGTRLTVL.

This clonotype showed up many times. The V gene is TRBV7-2, the J gene TRBJ2-5; TRBD2 aligns across 8 bases. Trimming at V came to 4 bases and at J to 4 bases, leaving 8 bases not matched to a gene. CDR1 is SGHTA, CDR2 FQGNSA, per germline. The CDR3 spans 15 residues. The chain's CDR3 is CASSSGTRARETQYF. CDR3 sequence (DNA): TGTGCCAGCAGCTCAGGGACTAGAGCTCGAGAGACCCAGTACTTC.

The table lists this clonotype with many counts. CDR3 sequence: CASSPKVVSSETQYF. The CDR3 DNA is TGCGCCAGCAGCCCAAAGGTGGTGTCTTCGGAGACCCAGTACTTC. The chain combines TRBV4-3 with TRBJ2-5; D not resolved. The CDR3 loop spans 15 amino acids. Germline V gives CDR1 LGHNA, CDR2 YSLEER. Trimming took off 4 bases at V and 5 bases at J, with 17 bases between the two ends.

The chain joins TRBV5-6 to TRBJ2-3; weak D call: TRBD2 (7 bases). The ends were cut back, 5 bases at V and 6 bases at J, with 19 bases in the middle. The CDR3 runs to 15 residues. Germline V lookup: CDR1 SGHDT, CDR2 YYEEEE. CDR3 region: CASRKLNGGPDTQYF. The CDR3 nucleotides read TGTGCCAGCAGAAAGCTCAACGGGGGGCCCGATACGCAGTATTTT.

The chain employs TRBV10-3 and TRBJ2-2; tentatively, D is TRBD1 (5 bases). V lost 7 bases and J 2 bases, leaving 11 bases between the germline ends. The germline V gene has CDR1 ENHRY and CDR2 SYGVKD. CDR3 length: 14 residues. CDR3: CAITQTENTGELFF. CDR3 DNA sequence: TGTGCCATCACTCAGACAGAAAACACCGGGGAGCTGTTTTTT.

This clonotype was observed many times. V and J are TRBV27 and TRBJ2-3; D not resolved. Germline assignment: CDR1 MNHEY and CDR2 SMNVEV (reference sequence). Trimming removed 2 bases at V and 4 bases at J, with 10 bases between. This CDR3 is 14 amino acids long. The CDR3 loop is CASSLGRIADTQYF. The CDR3 bases are TGTGCCAGCAGTTTAGGAAGGATTGCAGATACGCAGTATTTT.

This clonotype was seen ten or more times. The rearrangement uses TRBV4-3 and TRBJ2-7; 9 nucleotides agree with TRBD1. This CDR3 region has 16 residues. CDR1 is LGHNA, CDR2 YSLEER, per germline. Trimming took 0 bases from V and 4 from J; bases not matched to a gene: 7. CDR3 sequence reads: CASSQDGVQGAYEQYF. As DNA, the CDR3 is TGCGCCAGCAGCCAAGATGGGGTACAGGGGGCATACGAGCAGTACTTC.

In this sample, this clonotype turned up a few times. The gene calls are TRBV9 and TRBJ1-6; 7 bases are shared with TRBD1. CDR1 and CDR2 from the germline V gene are SGDLS and YYNGEE. This CDR3 has 16 residues. V was pared by 4 bases and J by 9 bases, with 13 bases of the junction left unmatched. Here the CDR3 DNA reads TGTGCCAGCAGCCAGGGCAGGGACAGAGGGGGTTCACCCCTCCACTTT. Translated: CASSQGRDRGGSPLHF.

This clonotype was detected many times. The chain employs TRBV29-1 and TRBJ1-1, with TRBD1 as a possible D gene (5 bases). CDR3 length: 13 amino acids. Trimming shortened V by 2 bases and J by 4 bases, and 11 bases separated the two germline ends. Germline V gives CDR1 SQVTM, CDR2 ANQGSEA. CDR3 DNA: TGCAGCGTTGAATTCCAGGGTGGCACTGAAGCTTTCTTT. Protein product: CSVEFQGGTEAFF.

This clonotype was observed a few times. The chain couples TRBV3-1 to TRBJ2-1; TRBD2 agrees at 8 bases. The CDR3 totals 17 residues. Germline V CDR1 and CDR2: LGHDT, YNNKEL (reference sequence). Germline trimming cut 0 bases from V and 7 bases from J; bases unmatched to any gene: 11. The CDR3 bases are TGTGCCAGCAGCCAAGATTACCCCAGCGGGGGAAAGAATGAGCAGTTCTTC. Translating it yields CASSQDYPSGGKNEQFF.

This clonotype was counted ten times or more. The V gene is TRBV28, the J gene TRBJ2-5; D may be TRBD2 (5 bases). CDR3 length: 12 amino acids. The V end was cut by 3 bases, the J end by 9 bases, with 11 bases between. Germline CDR1 reads MDHEN; CDR2 reads SYDVKM. The CDR3 bases are TGTGCCAGCAGTTTGAGGGCCGAGGCCCAGTACTTC. It encodes CASSLRAEAQYF.

This rearrangement joins TRBV6-2 or TRBV6-3 to TRBJ2-7; no reliable D call. Trimming took 2 bases from V and 6 from J, leaving 14 bases between them. CDR1 and CDR2 from the germline V gene are MNHEY and SVGEGT. CDR3 length equals 14 residues. CDR3 in amino acids: CASSYGSRYGEQYF. The CDR3 coding sequence is TGTGCCAGCAGTTACGGCTCCCGGTACGGCGAGCAGTACTTC.

This clonotype has ten or more counts. The chain uses TRBV14 and TRBJ2-7, with a weak D call TRBD2 (6 bases). The CDR3 sequence is 14 residues long. Trimming shortened V by 1 base and J by 0 bases, and 7 bases separated the two germline ends. Germline V gene lookup returns CDR1 SGHDN and CDR2 FVKESK. The CDR3 is CASSQVGGSYEQYF. The CDR3 nucleotides are TGTGCCAGCAGCCAAGTGGGAGGCTCCTACGAGCAGTACTTC.